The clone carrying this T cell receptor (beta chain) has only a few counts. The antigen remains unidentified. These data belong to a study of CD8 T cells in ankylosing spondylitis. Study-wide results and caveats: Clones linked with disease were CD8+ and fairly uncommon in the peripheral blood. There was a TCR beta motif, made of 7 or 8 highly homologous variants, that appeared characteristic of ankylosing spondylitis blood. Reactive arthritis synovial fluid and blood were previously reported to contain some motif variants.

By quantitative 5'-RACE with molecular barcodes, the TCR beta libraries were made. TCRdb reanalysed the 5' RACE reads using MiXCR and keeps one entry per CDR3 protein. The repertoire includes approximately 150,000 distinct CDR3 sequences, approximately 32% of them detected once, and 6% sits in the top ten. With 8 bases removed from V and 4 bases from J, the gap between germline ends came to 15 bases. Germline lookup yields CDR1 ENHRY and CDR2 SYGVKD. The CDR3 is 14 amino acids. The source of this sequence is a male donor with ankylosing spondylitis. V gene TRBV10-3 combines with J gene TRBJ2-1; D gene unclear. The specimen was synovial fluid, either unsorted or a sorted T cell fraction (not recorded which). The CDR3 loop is CAISWSGEYNEQFF. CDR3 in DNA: TGTGCCATCTCGTGGAGTGGAGAATACAATGAGCAGTTCTTC.